This TCR beta chain is from a study of cytomegalovirus exposure and HLA in healthy donors. 13 Jbeta primers and 60 Vbeta primers were used for the PCR. TCRdb keeps only in-frame clones here, not all; method: immunoSEQ multiplex PCR. The sample lists 76,000 or so clones, 65% to 85% occurring once. Donors in the study were healthy people who gave bone marrow. Of note for this clone: What it binds is unknown.

V lost 10 bases, J lost 9 bases, and 16 bases lay in between. Germline-derived CDR1 and CDR2 are MNHEY and SMNVEV (reference sequence). The CDR3 length is 12 residues. Study-wide results and caveats: A later analysis reportedly identified an Asian-associated ancestry cluster as carrying fewer N-insertions than the approximately 670-donor mean.

The clonotype originates from a woman aged 40 to 49 in good health and CMV-seropositive. Sequenced input: PBMCs. The V gene is TRBV27, the J gene TRBJ1-5; D call uncertain. The CDR3: CATLGPGGPQHF. CDR3 sequence (DNA): TGTGCCACACTAGGGCCGGGTGGGCCCCAGCATTTT.